This entry is about one T cell receptor (beta chain). Its cognate antigen is unknown. This specimen belongs to a study of early T cells in non-severe SARS-CoV-2 infection. TCRdb reanalysed the 5' RACE reads using MiXCR and keeps one entry per CDR3 protein. The table shows about 27,000 distinct CDR3 sequences, with 4% to 4.5% occurring only once. Regarding the study as a whole: VDJdb matching skewed toward anti-spike CD8 responses, missing private and CD4 specificities.

This clonotype was obtained from an adult who was a healthcare worker with PCR-confirmed SARS-CoV-2 infection or an uninfected control (not recorded which). Specimen: whole blood.

The CDR3 nucleotides are TGTGCCAGCAGCCAACTAGCGGGAGGGTCCTACAATGAGCAGTTCTTC. Protein sequence: CASSQLAGGSYNEQFF. The V call is TRBV3-1, the J call TRBJ2-1, with TRBD2 identical over 12 bases. After removal of 2 bases from V and 1 base from J, the junction contained 0 bases not matched to a gene. This CDR3 has 16 residues. In germline, CDR1 is LGHDT, CDR2 YNNKEL (reference sequence).